The 2 T cell receptor beta chains given below trace back to one sample, sequenced in a study of human T cells and chemical hapten exposure. Time point meaning: patch test 1, 2 weeks after DPC sensitization. Indicated treatment: therapeutic diphenylcyclopropenone sensitization with weekly scalp DPC. TCRdb recomputed calls from the RACE reads with MiXCR, one row per CDR3 protein. The repertoire includes around 380,000 distinct CDR3 sequences, roughly 4.8% of them detected once, and roughly 2.4% sits in the top ten. The specimen was whole blood, collected in connection with sensitization to the hapten diphenylcyclopropenone (DPC). The receptors derive from a woman between 45 and 65 years old with alopecia areata. Some clones in this sample may be carry-over from other donors' samples.

Ten or more counts support this clonotype. This chain links TRBV29-1 with TRBJ1-4, with 7 bases identical to TRBD1. Per the germline V gene, CDR1 is SQVTM and CDR2 is ANQGSEA. The CDR3 has 14 amino acids. V was clipped by 6 bases and J by 7 bases; unmatched bases: 11. CDR3 nucleotide sequence: TGCAGCGTCTATGACAGGGTGGGCGGTGAAAAACTGTTTTTT. Its protein product is CSVYDRVGGEKLFF.

This clonotype was seen ten or more times. The rearrangement uses TRBV7-9 and TRBJ2-7, with TRBD1 matching over 7 bases. V lost 2 bases and J lost 5; bases outside the gene matches: 6. Germline V lookup: CDR1 SEHNR, CDR2 FQNEAQ (reference sequence). The CDR3 spans 14 residues. The CDR3 protein is CASSLPGGSHEQYF. The CDR3 nucleotides read TGTGCCAGCAGCTTACCAGGGGGTTCACACGAGCAGTACTTC.